These 7 T cell receptor beta chains share one sample of origin, sequenced in a study of T cell responses to AZD1222 COVID-19 vaccine. Here immunoSEQ multiplex PCR was the method, and the copy in TCRdb shows in-frame clones only, minus some. The sample records 140,000 to 150,000 clones, approximately 83% being singletons. Here the sequenced sample was peripheral blood, taken on day 0 of AZD1222 vaccination. Receptor source: an adult in good health.

The CDR3 nucleotides are TGTGCCAGCAGCGTGGGGACAGGCTACTACGAGCAGTACTTC. Amino acid sequence: CASSVGTGYYEQYF. V usage is TRBV9 and J usage is TRBJ2-7; 8 nucleotides agree with TRBD1. The CDR3 has 14 residues. The J segment lost 3 bases and the V segment lost 2 bases, leaving 4 bases of the junction unmatched. Looked up from germline, CDR1 is SGDLS and CDR2 is YYNGEE. Based on the CDR3 plus reference TRBV9 and TRBJ2-7, the full variable domain is DSGVTQTPKHLITATGQRVTLRCSPRSGDLSVYWYQQSLDQGLQFLIQYYNGEERAKGNILERFSAQQFPDLHSELNLSSLELGDSALYFCASSVGTGYYEQYFGPGTRLTVT.

This chain joins TRBV5-1 and TRBJ2-7; 10 bases map to TRBD2. Germline V CDR1 and CDR2: SGHRS, YFSETQ. CDR3 length: 14 amino acids. V lost 3 bases and J lost 0; bases outside the gene matches: 0. The CDR3 sequence is CASSSSGSSYEQYF. The CDR3 DNA follows: TGCGCCAGCAGCTCTAGCGGGAGCTCCTACGAGCAGTACTTC.

V usage is TRBV6-1 and J usage is TRBJ1-1; TRBD1 agrees at 11 bases. With 1 base clipped from V and 5 bases from J, the junction kept 6 bases outside the gene matches. Germline CDR1 reads MNHNS; CDR2 reads SASEGT. The CDR3 has 16 residues. The CDR3 sequence is CASSEGWDRGWTEAFF. The CDR3, as DNA: TGTGCCAGCAGTGAAGGTTGGGACAGGGGGTGGACTGAAGCTTTCTTT.

This clone was recorded once. In nucleotides, the CDR3 is TGTGCCAGCAGTGAAGCGGGGACAGTCTATAATTCACCCCTCCACTTT. It encodes CASSEAGTVYNSPLHF. The rearrangement joins TRBV6-1 to TRBJ1-6; 7 positions match TRBD1. Germline V gives CDR1 MNHNS, CDR2 SASEGT. The ends lost 0 bases at V and 3 bases at J; junction bases unmatched: 2. The CDR3 spans 16 residues.

The V and J genes are TRBV5-4 and TRBJ1-1, with D hard to call. Trimming removed 7 bases from V and 1 base from J, with 8 bases in between. Germline values: CDR1 SGHNT, CDR2 YYREEE (reference sequence). The CDR3 is 12 amino acids. This CDR3 is CASVWANTEAFF. In nucleotides, the CDR3 is TGTGCCAGCGTCTGGGCGAACACTGAAGCTTTCTTT.

CDR3 loop: CASSITGDNEQFF. The CDR3 DNA follows: TGTGCCAGCAGTATAACAGGGGACAATGAGCAGTTCTTC. The rearrangement uses TRBV6-5 and TRBJ2-1, with 7 nucleotides matching TRBD1. Germline loops: CDR1 MNHEY, CDR2 SVGAGI. The CDR3 is 13 amino acids. V lost 5 bases and J lost 5; bases outside the gene matches: 3.

This clone showed up just once. V gene TRBV7-2 combines with J gene TRBJ1-2, with 10 bases that match TRBD1. The germline CDR1 and CDR2 sequences are SGHTA and FQGNSA. After removal of 4 bases from V and 5 bases from J, the junction contained 7 bases not matched to a gene. There are 15 residues in the CDR3. The CDR3 bases are TGTGCCAGCAGCTCCCTCCTGGACAGGGGGTATGGCTACACCTTC. This gives the protein CASSSLLDRGYGYTF.